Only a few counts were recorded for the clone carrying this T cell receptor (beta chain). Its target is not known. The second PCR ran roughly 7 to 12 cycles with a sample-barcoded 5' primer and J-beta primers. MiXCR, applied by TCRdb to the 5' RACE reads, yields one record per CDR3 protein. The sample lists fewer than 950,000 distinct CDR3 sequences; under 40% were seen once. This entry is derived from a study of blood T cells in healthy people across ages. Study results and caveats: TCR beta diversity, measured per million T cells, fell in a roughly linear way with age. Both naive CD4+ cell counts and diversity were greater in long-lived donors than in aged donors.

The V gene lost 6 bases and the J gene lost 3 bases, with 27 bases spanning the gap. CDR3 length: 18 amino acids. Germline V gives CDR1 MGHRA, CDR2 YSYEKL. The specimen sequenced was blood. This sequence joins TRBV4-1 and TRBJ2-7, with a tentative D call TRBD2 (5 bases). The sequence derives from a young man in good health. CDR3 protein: CASSQFRVSTADNYEQYF. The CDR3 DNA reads TGCGCCAGCAGTCAATTTAGGGTCTCTACAGCGGATAACTACGAGCAGTACTTC.